This T cell receptor (beta chain) comes out of a study of blood T cell repertoires in COVID-19 (dated by TCRdb to 2019 to 2021). Study-level background: The collaborator samples originated in the United States, Italy and Spain and spanned the acute and convalescent phases of COVID-19. The prospective study material was composed of cDNA or gDNA derived from T cells, B-cell-depleted T cells, or PBMCs. The dataset comprised deeply sampled blood TCRbeta repertoires from subjects exposed to, actively infected with, or recovered from COVID-19. The repertoires were made available in a free public database intended to serve as a resource for research on the immune response to SARS-CoV-2. Samples came from the ongoing ImmuneRACE study (first 160 participants) plus 1,254 subjects from 6 global collaborators. A de-identified subject ID, COVID-19 status, age in years and sex were almost always included in the sample metadata. Where available, HLA class I and class II types were obtained from metadata supplied by the sample provider rather than from assay-based typing.

Comments on this clone: Its specific antigen is unknown. Base qualities are not provided; no much larger clone lies one nucleotide away.

From the germline V gene, CDR1 is KGHDR and CDR2 is SFDVKD. At the junction V is shortened by 2 bases and J by 3 bases; bases outside the gene matches: 4. The CDR3 holds 15 amino acids from the cysteine to the phenylalanine. The DNA shown is the 45-base CDR3, in frame from base 1. Whole blood was collected in K2EDTA tubes by collaborating institutions according to the institutions' own protocols. Collaborator samples were shipped for TCRbeta analysis as frozen whole blood, isolated PBMCs, or DNA extracted from either sample type. The immunoSEQ Assay, a bias-controlled multiplex PCR, was used to amplify TCRbeta CDR3 regions from genomic DNA. Per the authors' processing: Within the assay, amplification of reference gene primers was used to estimate how many nucleated cells each sample contained. Sequence reads were collapsed and filtered to measure the absolute abundance of every unique TCRbeta CDR3 rearrangement. Productive Simpson clonality was computed per sample as the square root of Simpson's diversity index over productive rearrangements. The source is immuneACCESS, and TCRdb retained only in-frame sequences with V and J called. Part of the clones is not carried over; for the studies checked, unresolved V genes explain less than half of this, and the remainder is unexplained. The V and J calls and the clone size are those of that table, but D and trimming were determined from the DNA. The sample profile shows around 100,000 clones; 82% of them were found once. The ten largest clones add up to roughly 7.9% of the sample.

Overall study results and their limits: The amount of clinical and demographic metadata varied by source and participant and was provided uncurated.

In this chain, TRBV24-1 is recombined with TRBJ2-7; 9 bases in the middle match TRBD2. Sequenced: peripheral blood. This clonotype was obtained from a man between 65 and 85 years old with acute or convalescent COVID-19. Read as DNA, the sequence is TGTGCCACCAGTGATTCCCCTAGCGGGGTCTACGAGCAGTACTTC. Its protein is CATSDSPSGVYEQYF.